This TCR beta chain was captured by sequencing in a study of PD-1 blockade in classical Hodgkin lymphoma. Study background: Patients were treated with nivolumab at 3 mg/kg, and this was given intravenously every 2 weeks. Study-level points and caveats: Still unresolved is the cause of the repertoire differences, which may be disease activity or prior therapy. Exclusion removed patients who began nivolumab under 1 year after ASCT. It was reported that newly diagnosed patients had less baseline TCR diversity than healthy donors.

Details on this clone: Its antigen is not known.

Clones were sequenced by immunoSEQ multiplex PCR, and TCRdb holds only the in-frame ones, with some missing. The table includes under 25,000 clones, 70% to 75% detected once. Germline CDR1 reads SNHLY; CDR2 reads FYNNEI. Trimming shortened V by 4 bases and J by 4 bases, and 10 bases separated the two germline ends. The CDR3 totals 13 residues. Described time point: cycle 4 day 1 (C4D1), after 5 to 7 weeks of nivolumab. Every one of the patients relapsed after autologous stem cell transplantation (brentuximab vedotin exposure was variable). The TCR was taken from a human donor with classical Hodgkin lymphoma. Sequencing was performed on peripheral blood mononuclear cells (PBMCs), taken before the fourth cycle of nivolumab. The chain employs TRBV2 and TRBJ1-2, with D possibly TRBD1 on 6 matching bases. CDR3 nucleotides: TGTGCCAGCAGTGGAGGACAGAGCTATGGCTACACCTTC. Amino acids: CASSGGQSYGYTF.